This is a list of T cell receptor beta chains from one sample in a study of vaccination effects on CD4 cells after COVID-19. Measured with immunoSEQ multiplex PCR; TCRdb has only the in-frame clones, and not every one. The sample lists around 46,000 clones, nearly 75% occurring once. These receptors have no known antigen. The sequencing here drew on CD4+ T cells from PBMCs cultured with HCoV-OC43 spike peptides, taken after COVID-19 vaccination. All receptors come from a human donor who received a COVID-19 vaccine. CDR3s include the opening cysteine and the closing phenylalanine or tryptophan.

V	J	CDR3
TRBV5-4	TRBJ2-3	CASSPRDSGDTQYF
TRBV2	TRBJ1-1	CASSEVEGTEAFF
TRBV6-5	TRBJ1-6	CASSYAQPGQGSPLHF
TRBV6-6	TRBJ1-1	CASSYQGAATEAFF
TRBV5-4	TRBJ2-5	CAWGREGREETQYF
TRBV5-1	TRBJ1-3	CASSLAPGSANTIYF
TRBV18	TRBJ1-2	CASSLQGADGYTF
TRBV2	TRBJ1-2	CASSGQGDYGYTF
TRBV27	TRBJ2-2	CASSLSSGRVTGELFF
TRBV19	TRBJ2-3	CASNRGGGTDTQYF
TRBV9	TRBJ1-3	CASSSLGGTGNTIYF
TRBV10-3	TRBJ1-1	CAISESVAKNTEAFF
TRBV5-4	TRBJ2-2	CASSLNIAGGRNTGELFF
TRBV15	TRBJ1-5	CATSRLGVQPQHF
TRBV15	TRBJ2-5	CATSRESAGQETQYF
TRBV6-1	TRBJ1-5	CASSDTGSNQPQHF
TRBV6-2/TRBV6-3	TRBJ1-5	CASSYSNFNQPQHF
TRBV15	TRBJ1-2	CATSRDRVGGYTF
TRBV19	TRBJ2-5	CASRQTTSPETQYF
TRBV24-1	TRBJ2-1	CATSEGQGANEQFF
TRBV19	TRBJ1-2	CATRLAGQGPSGYTF
TRBV25-1	TRBJ2-2	CASSDSPGAPNTGELFF
TRBV7-7	TRBJ2-1	CASSPRGTSGSWSEQFF
TRBV11-2	TRBJ2-7	CASSLRLAGGIEQYF
TRBV6-4	TRBJ1-5	CASGGGAGQPQHF
TRBV7-9	TRBJ1-4	CASSLTSGGQDEKLFF
TRBV27	TRBJ1-1	CASSLGTVRTEAFF
TRBV15	TRBJ1-1	CATSSRTNTEAFF
TRBV6-4	TRBJ2-1	CASSGQPSFGNEQFF
TRBV6-5	TRBJ2-5	CASSYTRLAGGETQYF
TRBV6-6	TRBJ2-7	CASSRRGGQREYEQYF
TRBV4-1	TRBJ2-7	CASSQDPSVTGRRSYEQYF
TRBV4-1	TRBJ2-7	CASSQKGLAADEQYF
TRBV3-1/TRBV3-2	TRBJ2-7	CASSQDLGFYEQYF
TRBV6-6	TRBJ2-5	CASSAGGEETQYF
TRBV10-3	TRBJ1-2	CAIAAATYGYTF
TRBV9	TRBJ2-5	CASSVGTVRETQYF
TRBV30	TRBJ2-5	CAWTPSGGNLETQYF
TRBV15	TRBJ2-7	CATSREFRDREVEQYF
TRBV29-1	TRBJ1-1	CSVEEDRGTEAFF
TRBV19	TRBJ1-6	CASSISMTPGISPLHF
TRBV2	TRBJ1-2	CAGQGVGYYGYTF
TRBV28	TRBJ1-1	CASTTGTVNTEAFF
TRBV10-3	TRBJ2-4	CATTPAKLGGKNIQYF
TRBV10-3	TRBJ2-5	CAISGGAGVEETQYF
TRBV7-2	TRBJ1-1	CASSHGGARGQGTEAFF
TRBV7-2	TRBJ1-5	CASSSARGSQPQHF
TRBV10-3	TRBJ1-1	CATGTAENTEAFF
TRBV3-1/TRBV3-2	TRBJ1-1	CASSQERTGDTEAFF
TRBV7-8	TRBJ2-7	CASSLDVVGEVYEQYF
TRBV19	TRBJ1-2	CASSINWRGQDGYTF
TRBV19	TRBJ2-1	CASSSRDRGNEQFF
TRBV20-1	TRBJ1-5	CSASDSGNQPQHF
TRBV18	TRBJ1-2	CASSPPGGGGNYGYTF
TRBV7-7	TRBJ1-1	CASSLDSNTEAFF
TRBV5-6	TRBJ2-7	CASSHGTGFVTGEQYF